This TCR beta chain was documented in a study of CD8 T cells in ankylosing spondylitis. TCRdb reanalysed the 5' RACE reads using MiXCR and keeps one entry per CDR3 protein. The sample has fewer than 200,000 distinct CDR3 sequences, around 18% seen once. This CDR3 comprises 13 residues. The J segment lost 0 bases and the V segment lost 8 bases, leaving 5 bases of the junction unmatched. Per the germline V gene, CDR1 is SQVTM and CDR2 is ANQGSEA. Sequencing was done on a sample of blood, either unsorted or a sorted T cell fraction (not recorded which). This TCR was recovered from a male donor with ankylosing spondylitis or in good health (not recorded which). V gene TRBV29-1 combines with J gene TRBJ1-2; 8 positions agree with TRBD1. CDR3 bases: TGCAGCTTTGGACAGGGACCTAACTATGGCTACACCTTC. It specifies CSFGQGPNYGYTF.